The clone carrying this T cell receptor beta chain was recorded at least ten times. The data derive from a study of T cells in Graves' hyperthyroidism and ophthalmopathy. Study-wide background: It was at initial diagnosis, before any treatment, that peripheral blood was collected.

It was RNA transcripts that yielded the amplified TCR beta CDR3 regions. Primed by the HTBI set, a first-round RT-PCR was run on the TCR CDR3. One entry per CDR3 protein, called by TCRdb with MiXCR from the multiplex PCR reads. The sample shows hundreds of thousands of distinct CDR3 sequences, less than 20% of them seen only once. The sequencing sample was made of blood. The clonotype was recovered from a man aged 35-49 years with Graves' ophthalmopathy.

The CDR3 DNA is TGTGCCAGTGAAAATCCTAGCACAGATACGCAGTATTTT. It codes for CASENPSTDTQYF. The rearrangement links TRBV2 to TRBJ2-3; no firm D call. This CDR3 has 13 amino acids. The germline V gene encodes CDR1 SNHLY and CDR2 FYNNEI. The ends were cut back, 9 bases at V and 0 bases at J, with 10 bases in the middle.